This TCR beta chain originates from a study of T cells in Graves' hyperthyroidism and ophthalmopathy. Study-wide findings and caveats: Blood also carried most thyroid clonotypes expanded above 0.001.

Germline-derived CDR1 and CDR2 are SNHLY and FYNNEI. The CDR3 extends over 14 amino acids. Trimming took 5 bases from V and 3 from J, leaving 14 bases between them. Criteria for exclusion of patients were uncontrolled infection, other autoimmune disease, pregnancy or lactation. With respect to this clonotype: Its cognate antigen is unknown.

Amplified TCR beta CDR3 regions came from RNA transcripts. The primer set for the first-round RT-PCR of the TCR CDR3 was HTBI. MiXCR, applied by TCRdb to the multiplex PCR reads, yields one record per CDR3 protein. Of more than 550,000 distinct CDR3 sequences listed, about 45% are singletons. This TCR derives from an adult man with Graves' disease, either hyperthyroidism or ophthalmopathy (not recorded which). The sequenced material came from peripheral blood or thyroid tissue (not recorded which). This rearrangement joins TRBV2 to TRBJ2-7; D uncertain. The CDR3 loop reads CASSRQSGGYEQYF. The CDR3 nucleotides are TGTGCCAGCAGTAGGCAGTCAGGCGGCTACGAGCAGTACTTC.